This T cell receptor (beta chain) was sequenced during a study of OX40 agonist ivuxolimab in advanced cancers. Points from the study as a whole: Nonresponders, in some cases, also had low normalized T-cell clonal expansion. Average numbers of expanded clones were greater in CD8+ T cells than in CD4+.

Comment on this clone: What it binds is unknown.

Measured with immunoSEQ multiplex PCR; TCRdb has only the in-frame clones, and not every one. The sample records about 51,000 clones, 65% to 85% being singletons. This clonotype was sampled from an adult with an advanced solid tumor such as melanoma, head and neck, liver or kidney cancer. The sequencing here drew on CD4+ or CD8+ T cells sorted from blood, taken in a trial of the OX40 agonist ivuxolimab.

This chain's CDR3 is CASSDSGRSTDTQYF. CDR3 nucleotide sequence: TGCGCCAGCAGTGATAGCGGGAGGAGCACAGATACGCAGTATTTT. This rearrangement joins TRBV10-1 to TRBJ2-3; the match to TRBD2 covers 10 bases. Germline V gives CDR1 WNHNN, CDR2 SYGVQD (reference sequence). The CDR3 totals 15 residues. V lost 3 bases, J lost 0 bases, and 0 bases stayed unmatched.